One sample yielded the 14 T cell receptor beta chains listed below, sequenced in a study of T cell changes during pregnancy in multiple sclerosis (dated 2019 in TCRdb). Library generation was performed with the immunoSEQ multiplex PCR assay. TCRdb retrieved this table from immuneACCESS and kept in-frame rearrangements only. Not all clones are present; in checked studies, unresolved V genes account for under half, and no reason is known for the remainder. The sample table contains 60,000 or so clones; only one count was recorded for about 90% of them. The ten largest make up 0.85% to 0.95% of the sample. The sequencing used peripheral blood, collected in the first trimester of pregnancy. The receptors come from a female donor in good health, enrolled as a control in a pregnancy study.

The chain joins TRBV7-9 to TRBJ2-1; tentatively, D is TRBD1 (6 bases). CDR1 and CDR2 (germline): SEHNR, FQNEAQ (reference sequence). There are 16 residues in the CDR3. Trimming left V 1 base short and J 1 base short, with 11 bases between. The CDR3 nucleotides read TGTGCCAGCAGCTTAGGCGAGGGGGAATCCTACAATGAGCAGTTCTTC. Amino acid sequence: CASSLGEGESYNEQFF.

The V gene is TRBV27, the J gene TRBJ2-5; 8 bases map to TRBD1. The CDR3 covers 16 residues. J gave up 8 bases and V 6 bases, and 17 bases lay outside the gene matches. The germline gives CDR1 MNHEY, CDR2 SMNVEV (reference sequence). CDR3: CASSQDRGRVSYTQYF. The CDR3 DNA follows: TGTGCCAGCAGCCAAGACAGGGGTCGGGTAAGTTATACCCAGTACTTC.

V is TRBV7-2 and J is TRBJ1-2; D ambiguous. V lost 5 bases to trimming and J lost 4 bases, with 14 bases between them. Per germline, CDR1 SGHTA and CDR2 FQGNSA. The CDR3 covers 14 residues. Written as DNA, the CDR3 is TGTGCCAGCAGCGCGGTTGACGGACTCTATGGCTACACCTTC. Translating it yields CASSAVDGLYGYTF.

The genes are TRBV5-1 and TRBJ1-2; no clear D. The germline CDR1 and CDR2 sequences are SGHRS and YFSETQ. CDR3 length: 15 amino acids. V gave up 4 bases and J gave up 1 base, with 14 bases separating them. CDR3 DNA: TGCGCCAGCAGCCCGGGTGTAGCCCTTAACTATGGCTACACCTTC. The encoded protein is CASSPGVALNYGYTF.

The chain employs TRBV19 and TRBJ1-2, with 9 bases fitting TRBD1. The germline CDR1 and CDR2 sequences are LNHDA and SQIVND (reference sequence). Trimming at V came to 4 bases and at J to 1 base, leaving 4 bases not matched to a gene. The CDR3 spans 15 residues. The CDR3 loop reads CASSSGTGNNYGYTF. The CDR3 DNA follows: TGTGCCAGTAGTAGTGGGACAGGGAATAACTATGGCTACACCTTC.

This clone occurred once. The rearrangement uses TRBV19 and TRBJ1-1; 7 bases are a match to TRBD1. After removal of 5 bases from V and 3 bases from J, the junction contained 3 bases not matched to a gene. Looked up from germline, CDR1 is LNHDA and CDR2 is SQIVND (reference sequence). The CDR3 length is 13 residues. CDR3 sequence: CASSYTGDTEAFF. The CDR3 bases are TGTGCCAGTAGTTATACAGGGGACACTGAAGCTTTCTTT.

The rearrangement uses TRBV2 and TRBJ1-4; TRBD1 matches at 7 bases. The germline V gene encodes CDR1 SNHLY and CDR2 FYNNEI. With 6 bases clipped from V and 8 bases from J, the junction kept 6 bases outside the gene matches. The CDR3 runs 13 residues. The CDR3 here is CASRTGSIEKLFF. The CDR3 DNA reads TGTGCCAGCAGGACAGGGAGTATAGAAAAACTGTTTTTT.

This clone was observed a single time. The chain couples TRBV5-4 to TRBJ1-5; D not certain. Looked up from germline, CDR1 is SGHNT and CDR2 is YYREEE (reference sequence). The CDR3 is made up of 13 amino acids. V was shortened by 4 bases and J by 4 bases, with 9 bases between the two germline ends. The CDR3 sequence is CASSPNPNQPQHF. CDR3 in DNA: TGTGCCAGCAGCCCTAATCCAAATCAGCCCCAGCATTTT.

The chain combines TRBV27 with TRBJ1-2, with D possibly matching TRBD1 (6 bases). Germline V gene data show CDR1 as MNHEY and CDR2 as SMNVEV (reference sequence). V gave up 2 bases and J gave up 0 bases, with 7 bases separating them. This CDR3 is built from 14 residues. The CDR3: CASSLTGPNYGYTF. The CDR3 DNA follows: TGTGCCAGCAGTTTAACAGGGCCTAACTATGGCTACACCTTC.

The rearrangement links TRBV7-2 to TRBJ1-1; D unclear. Germline V CDR1 and CDR2: SGHTA, FQGNSA. Trimming left V 4 bases short and J 0 bases short, with 12 bases between. This CDR3 contains 15 residues. The CDR3 DNA is TGTGCCAGCAGCTCCGTGGGAGGGATGAACACTGAAGCTTTCTTT. Residues: CASSSVGGMNTEAFF.

The V and J genes are TRBV11-3 and TRBJ2-1; weak D call: TRBD2 (6 bases). Per germline, CDR1 SGHNT and CDR2 YENEEA. The V and J ends lost 1 base and 8 bases respectively, with 12 bases between them. The CDR3 has 14 amino acids. The CDR3 here is CASSLGRGNDEQFF. CDR3 sequence (DNA): TGTGCCAGCAGCTTAGGGAGGGGTAACGATGAGCAGTTCTTC. The full variable domain, in which reference TRBV11-3 and TRBJ2-1 provide the parts outside the CDR3, is EAGVVQSPRYKIIEKKQPVAFWCNPISGHNTLYWYLQNLGQGPELLIRYENEEAVDDSQLPKDRFSAERLKGVDSTLKIQPAELGDSAVYLCASSLGRGNDEQFFGPGTRLTVL.

The V gene is TRBV4-1, the J gene TRBJ2-7; maybe TRBD1 (5 bases). From germline, CDR1 is MGHRA and CDR2 YSYEKL. Trimming shortened V by 1 base and J by 1 base, and 11 bases separated the two germline ends. The CDR3 sequence is 15 residues long. The CDR3 nucleotides read TGCGCCAGCAGCCAAGCCCAGGGAAGTTCCTACGAGCAGTACTTC. It codes for CASSQAQGSSYEQYF.

The J gene is TRBJ1-3, the V gene TRBV9, with 9 bases identical to TRBD1. This CDR3 comprises 15 residues. Germline CDR1 SGDLS, CDR2 YYNGEE. V dropped 4 bases and J dropped 2; count of bases not matched to a gene: 4. The CDR3 bases are TGTGCCAGCAGCCGGGGACAGGGAGCTGGAAACACCATATATTTT. This sequence encodes CASSRGQGAGNTIYF.

The gene calls are TRBV7-6 and TRBJ2-7; 11 bases match TRBD1. The germline V gene has CDR1 SGHVS and CDR2 FNYEAQ. Germline trimming cut 5 bases from V and 5 bases from J; bases unmatched to any gene: 11. The CDR3 consists of 16 residues. CDR3 in DNA: TGTGCCAGCAGCCTTACTCCCGGGACAGGGGGACACGAGCAGTACTTC. Residues: CASSLTPGTGGHEQYF.